Each of the 2 T cell receptor beta chains below was sequenced from the same sample in a study of blood T cell repertoires in COVID-19 (dated by TCRdb to the early 2020s). The method was the immunoSEQ multiplex PCR assay. What TCRdb holds here is the immuneACCESS table cut down to in-frame rearrangements. Part of the clones is not present; checked against another copy, under half of the missing clones reflect an unresolved V gene, and the others are unexplained. This sample lists around 190,000 clones; approximately 82% were detected once. The ten largest account for approximately 13% of the sample. Material for sequencing was peripheral blood. The receptors shown here come from a human donor in a cohort sampled during active COVID-19.

This chain connects TRBV4-2 to TRBJ1-1, with TRBD1 as a possible D gene (6 bases). The CDR3 contains 15 residues. Looked up from germline, CDR1 is LGHNA and CDR2 is YNFKEQ. Trimming pared 1 base from V and 7 bases from J, leaving 16 bases between. The chain's CDR3 is CASSQGKGPQGEAFF. The CDR3 DNA sequence: TGTGCCAGCAGCCAAGGGAAAGGACCACAGGGTGAAGCTTTCTTT.

This clone appeared a few times. J is TRBJ1-2 and V is TRBV5-1, with D unresolved. The CDR3 spans 13 residues. The germline V gene has CDR1 SGHRS and CDR2 YFSETQ. Trimming stripped 0 bases from V and 3 bases from J, with 6 bases between. Written as DNA, the CDR3 is TGCGCCAGCAGCTTGGGGCAGTACTATGGCTACACCTTC. Translated, it gives CASSLGQYYGYTF.